The present entry profiles one TCR beta chain with its context. The sample originates from a study of blood T cell repertoires in COVID-19. Study background: Collection of acute and convalescent COVID-19 samples took place in the United States, Italy and Spain. Sample material is recorded as cDNA or gDNA derived from T cells, B-cell-depleted T cells, or PBMCs.

Followed longitudinally, the Seattle patients had been enrolled during active infection. Per the authors' pipeline: Researchers report that nucleated cell counts were estimated from reference gene primer amplification. The assay was immunoSEQ multiplex PCR, and TCRdb's table has in-frame clones only and misses some. The DNA was the basis for D and trimming; V, J and clone size are from that table. The sample includes hundreds of thousands of clones, 86% of them seen just once. In germline, CDR1 is WNHNN, CDR2 SYGVQD (reference sequence). The V gene lost 3 bases and the J gene lost 9 bases, with 6 bases spanning the gap. The CDR3 loop spans 10 amino acids.

The chain couples TRBV10-1 to TRBJ2-7; perhaps TRBD2 as D (5 bases). The specimen sequenced was peripheral blood. The clonotype comes from a woman in her sixties with COVID-19, enrolled during active disease. The CDR3 sequence is CASSERGQYF. In DNA, the CDR3 is TGCGCCAGCAGTGAACGGGGGCAGTACTTC.